Below, 21 T cell receptor beta chains from the same sample are listed, as sequenced in a study. TCRdb reprocessed the RT-PCR reads with MiXCR, giving one entry per CDR3 protein. The sample records about 700,000 distinct CDR3 sequences, approximately 15% being singletons. Specimen: memory CD4+ T cells from blood. These receptor sequences come from a female donor in good health, serving as a healthy control.

This rearrangement joins TRBV20-1 to TRBJ2-3; 7 bases are shared with TRBD1. The germline CDR1 and CDR2 sequences are DFQATT and SNEGSKA (reference sequence). The CDR3 sequence is 13 residues long. Germline trimming cut 6 bases from V and 1 base from J; bases unmatched to any gene: 4. CDR3 residues: CSAPGTGTDTQYF. In DNA, the CDR3 is TGCAGTGCCCCCGGGACAGGCACAGATACGCAGTATTTT.

The chain recombines TRBV7-2 with TRBJ2-3; weak D call: TRBD2 (6 bases). V lost 8 bases, J lost 4 bases, and 19 bases lay in between. Germline V gives CDR1 SGHTA, CDR2 FQGNSA. The CDR3 has 15 residues. The CDR3 loop reads CASELAGGMADTQYF. The CDR3 bases are TGTGCCAGCGAACTAGCAGGAGGCATGGCAGATACGCAGTATTTT.

The chain is built from TRBV7-2 and TRBJ2-1, with 9 nucleotides matching TRBD2. The CDR3 runs to 15 residues. V lost 5 bases, J lost 11 bases, and 13 bases stayed unmatched. Germline values: CDR1 SGHTA, CDR2 FQGNSA. CDR3 in amino acids: CASSEGIAGVPKQFF. The DNA of the CDR3 is TGTGCCAGCAGCGAGGGAATAGCGGGAGTCCCTAAGCAGTTCTTC.

This clonotype occurred a few times. The chain combines TRBV18 with TRBJ2-3; D may match TRBD1 or TRBD2 (5 bases each). The CDR3 is made up of 14 amino acids. Trimming took 5 bases from V and 2 from J, leaving 11 bases between them. Germline assignment: CDR1 KGHSH and CDR2 LQKENI. CDR3 coding DNA: TGTGCCAGCTCATCCGGGACGCACACAGATACGCAGTATTTT. It translates to CASSSGTHTDTQYF.

This clonotype was recorded a few times. This rearrangement joins TRBV9 to TRBJ2-3; 14 bases map to TRBD2. J lost 2 bases, V lost 0 bases, and 8 bases had no gene match. The CDR3 covers 19 residues. Looked up from germline, CDR1 is SGDLS and CDR2 is YYNGEE. The chain's CDR3 is CASSVGPGGLAGATDTQYF. DNA for the CDR3: TGTGCCAGCAGCGTAGGACCCGGGGGACTAGCGGGGGCCACAGATACGCAGTATTTT.

This clonotype has more than one count but fewer than ten. The CDR3 nucleotides read TGTGCCAGCAGTTTACAGGACAGGCATTCTAGCACAGATACGCAGTATTTT. Translating gives CASSLQDRHSSTDTQYF. The chain employs TRBV28 and TRBJ2-3; 7 bases are a match to TRBD1. The CDR3 loop spans 17 amino acids. CDR1 is MDHEN and CDR2 is SYDVKM in the germline V gene. V was pared by 2 bases and J by 0 bases, with 8 bases of the junction left unmatched.

This clonotype was found many times. The V call is TRBV5-1, the J call TRBJ2-5; possible D gene TRBD1, 5 bases. The V end was cut by 0 bases, the J end by 5 bases, with 11 bases between. The CDR3 length is 14 residues. Germline V lookup: CDR1 SGHRS, CDR2 YFSETQ. The CDR3 region has the DNA TGCGCCAGCAGCTTGGGAGATTGGGGCGAGACCCAGTACTTC. Amino acid sequence: CASSLGDWGETQYF. Based on the CDR3 plus reference TRBV5-1 and TRBJ2-5, the full variable domain is KAGVTQTPRYLIKTRGQQVTLSCSPISGHRSVSWYQQTPGQGLQFLFEYFSETQRNKGNFPGRFSGRQFSNSRSEMNVSTLELGDSALYLCASSLGDWGETQYFGPGTRLLVL.

This clonotype was recorded many times. Here the CDR3 DNA reads TGTGCCAGCAGCCCCCGGACTCTCTCCTACGAGCAGTACTTC. Translated: CASSPRTLSYEQYF. The V gene is TRBV7-2, the J gene TRBJ2-7; D might be TRBD2 (5 bases). This CDR3 contains 14 residues. Looked up from germline, CDR1 is SGHTA and CDR2 is FQGNSA. The V and J ends lost 5 bases and 0 bases respectively, with 11 bases between them.

This clonotype was picked up a small number of times. The rearrangement links TRBV7-8 to TRBJ2-5; perhaps TRBD2 as D (6 bases). V was pared by 2 bases and J by 4 bases, with 17 bases between. CDR3 length: 16 residues. CDR1 and CDR2 from the germline V gene are SGHVS and FQNEAQ. Here the CDR3 reads CASSLIGGDSGETQYF. The CDR3 bases are TGTGCCAGCAGCTTAATCGGAGGGGATTCGGGAGAGACCCAGTACTTC.

The DNA of the CDR3 is TGTGCCAGCAGCTTAGCGCCGGCGGGAGGGGGCTACACCGGGGAGCTGTTTTTT. Its translation: CASSLAPAGGGYTGELFF. The J gene is TRBJ2-2, the V gene TRBV11-2, with 9 bases matching TRBD2. In germline, CDR1 is SGHAT, CDR2 FQNNGV. J gave up 3 bases and V 1 base, and 9 bases lay outside the gene matches. The CDR3 covers 18 residues.

Notes on this clonotype: The junction differs from germline at one of its ends, possibly a read error. The chain recombines TRBV6-2 or TRBV6-3 with TRBJ2-3; a weak D match, TRBD1 (6 bases). The CDR3 consists of 15 residues. Germline assignment: CDR1 MNHEY and CDR2 SVGEGT. The CDR3 loop reads CASSYSRPRQASFSF. CDR3 nucleotides: TGTGCCAGCAGTTACTCTCGACCGAGACAGGCATCCTTCTCCTTT.

A word on this clonotype: Lacking the conserved final phenylalanine or tryptophan, this CDR3 likely reflects a read error. The rearrangement links TRBV6-5 to TRBJ1-1; the match to TRBD1 covers 8 bases. V trimming: 5 bases; J trimming: 9 bases; junction bases outside the gene matches: 11. This CDR3 is built from 14 residues. Germline V lookup: CDR1 MNHEY, CDR2 SVGAGI. Written as DNA, the CDR3 is TGTGCCAGCAGTAAACCCGCCCTCAGGGGGCAAGCTTTCCTT. Its protein is CASSKPALRGQAFL.

This clonotype was seen a handful of times. The J gene is TRBJ2-1, the V gene TRBV20-1; 7 bases are shared with TRBD2. Per the germline V gene, CDR1 is DFQATT and CDR2 is SNEGSKA (reference sequence). This CDR3 has 15 amino acids. V lost 5 bases to trimming and J lost 5 bases; unmatched junction nucleotides: 12. DNA of the CDR3: TGCAGTGCTCTGAGACTAGCATGGGATGACAATGAGCAGTTCTTC. It translates to CSALRLAWDDNEQFF.

This chain joins TRBV6-2 or TRBV6-3 and TRBJ2-1, with D unclear. This CDR3 is built from 13 residues. With 4 bases removed from V and 5 bases from J, the gap between germline ends came to 9 bases. The germline CDR1 and CDR2 sequences are MNHEY and SVGEGT. CDR3 nucleotide sequence: TGTGCCAGCAGTTTGGGGAAGCACAATGAGCAGTTCTTC. Translating it yields CASSLGKHNEQFF.

The chain employs TRBV3-1 and TRBJ1-1; possibly TRBD1 for D (5 bases). The V and J ends lost 4 bases and 6 bases respectively, with 9 bases between them. Germline V gene sequence: CDR1 LGHDT, CDR2 YNNKEL (reference sequence). The CDR3 length is 12 residues. The DNA for the CDR3 is TGTGCCAGCAGCCCATCGGGGGCTGAAGCTTTCTTT. This sequence encodes CASSPSGAEAFF.

This clonotype appeared a few times. The rearrangement joins TRBV5-6 to TRBJ2-7; 7 nucleotides align to TRBD1. CDR1 is SGHDT, CDR2 YYEEEE, per germline. The CDR3 loop spans 17 amino acids. The ends lost 4 bases at V and 4 bases at J; junction bases unmatched: 17. The CDR3 loop is CASSGSQGLPPLYEQYF. In DNA form, the CDR3 reads TGTGCCAGCAGCGGATCACAGGGGCTCCCCCCTCTTTACGAGCAGTACTTC.

The chain carries TRBV20-1 and TRBJ2-1; 9 nucleotides line up with TRBD2. CDR3 length: 15 amino acids. The J segment lost 10 bases and the V segment lost 5 bases, leaving 15 bases of the junction unmatched. Germline V CDR1 and CDR2: DFQATT, SNEGSKA (reference sequence). Here the CDR3 reads CSARPGAGGPQEQFF. DNA for the CDR3: TGCAGTGCTCGGCCGGGGGCGGGAGGGCCTCAAGAGCAGTTCTTC.

The CDR3 spells CASSLGVTVREKLFF. CDR3 DNA sequence: TGTGCCAGCAGTTTAGGCGTGACAGTCCGAGAAAAACTGTTTTTT. The chain recombines TRBV12-3 or TRBV12-4 with TRBJ1-4, with a possible D match to TRBD1 (5 bases). V lost 1 base and J lost 8, with 14 bases in between. The CDR3 contains 15 residues.

This clonotype turned up a few times. This chain joins TRBV2 and TRBJ2-1; 7 nucleotides agree with TRBD1. CDR1 is SNHLY, CDR2 FYNNEI, per germline. Losses at the gene ends were 5 bases for V and 10 bases for J; bases not matched to a gene: 20. The length of the CDR3 is 17 residues. Here the CDR3 DNA reads TGTGCCAGCAGTACCCCACCTTTTGCAGGGGGTTATCAGGAGCAGTTCTTC. Its protein is CASSTPPFAGGYQEQFF.

This clonotype occurred many times. The J gene is TRBJ1-1, the V gene TRBV7-9; TRBD1 might be the D (6 bases). Germline values: CDR1 SEHNR, CDR2 FQNEAQ (reference sequence). This CDR3 has 12 residues. V lost 6 bases to trimming and J lost 5 bases, with 10 bases between them. CDR3 region: CASSRTETEAFF. The CDR3 DNA follows: TGTGCCAGCAGTCGGACAGAGACTGAAGCTTTCTTT. The full variable domain, with the rest looked up from reference TRBV7-9 and TRBJ1-1, is DTGVSQNPRHKITKRGQNVTFRCDPISEHNRLYWYRQTLGQGPEFLTYFQNEAQLEKSRLLSDRFSAERPKGSFSTLEIQRTEQGDSAMYLCASSRTETEAFFGQGTRLTVV.

This clonotype showed up just a few times. The rearrangement links TRBV6-6 to TRBJ2-7; no clear D. This CDR3 has 12 residues. Germline loops: CDR1 MNHNY, CDR2 SVGAGI (reference sequence). Trimming pared 2 bases from V and 3 bases from J, leaving 5 bases between. The DNA for the CDR3 is TGTGCCAGCAGTTACACCGTCTACGAGCAGTACTTC. Translation: CASSYTVYEQYF.